This T cell receptor beta chain is from a study of T cells in Graves' hyperthyroidism and ophthalmopathy. Study-wide findings and caveats: The model made its ophthalmopathy prediction, and onset followed a median approximately 7 months later.

A note on this clonotype: Its antigen is not known.

Across 18 months, stable Graves' hyperthyroidism was marked by no progression to ophthalmopathy. Criteria for exclusion of patients were uncontrolled infection, other autoimmune disease, pregnancy or lactation. Amplification of TCR beta CDR3 regions was performed using RNA transcripts as template. An initial round of RT-PCR targeting the TCR CDR3 relied on the HTBI primer set. A single record per CDR3 protein comes from TCRdb applying MiXCR to the multiplex PCR reads. The repertoire holds 600,000 or so distinct CDR3 sequences, with about 16% as singletons. Germline V CDR1 and CDR2: DFQATT, SNEGSKA (reference sequence). The CDR3 contains 16 residues. Trimming removed 0 bases at V and 0 bases at J, with 9 bases between.

Sequences were obtained from blood. This clonotype originated in a woman aged 25 to 39 with Graves' hyperthyroidism. V usage is TRBV20-1 and J usage is TRBJ1-6; D gene unclear. For the CDR3, the DNA is TGCAGTGCTAGAGATTTGGTTAGCTCCTATAATTCACCCCTCCACTTT. This encodes CSARDLVSSYNSPLHF.